The 3 T cell receptor beta chains reported below all come from one sample, sequenced in a study of T cells in tumors and immune-related adverse events. Method: immunoSEQ multiplex PCR; TCRdb's copy keeps in-frame clones and lacks some. The sample records approximately 8,100 clones, around 94% being singletons. Sequencing was performed on lymph node tissue, taken from a patient treated with anti-PD-1 therapy. The receptors were sampled from a female donor with metastatic renal cell carcinoma.

Only one count was recorded for this clone. The V and J genes are TRBV28 and TRBJ2-1, with a tentative D call TRBD2 (6 bases). This CDR3 region has 15 residues. V lost 3 bases and J 4 bases, leaving 13 bases between the germline ends. Germline loops: CDR1 MDHEN, CDR2 SYDVKM. The CDR3 DNA is TGTGCCAGCAGTTTTCGGCGGGATACTTACAATGAGCAGTTCTTC. Its protein product is CASSFRRDTYNEQFF.

The V call is TRBV7-2, the J call TRBJ1-1; D ambiguous. V lost 10 bases and J 0 bases, leaving 9 bases between the germline ends. Per the germline V gene, CDR1 is SGHTA and CDR2 is FQGNSA. The CDR3 covers 12 residues. Here the CDR3 reads CAIAQVNTEAFF. DNA of the CDR3: TGTGCCATCGCCCAGGTGAACACTGAAGCTTTCTTT.

The chain employs TRBV19 and TRBJ1-1; tentative D call: TRBD1 (6 bases). With 0 bases removed from V and 3 bases from J, the gap between germline ends came to 11 bases. CDR1 is LNHDA and CDR2 is SQIVND in the germline V gene (reference sequence). The length of the CDR3 is 15 residues. CDR3 residues: CASSIDPGADTEAFF. Here the CDR3 DNA reads TGTGCCAGTAGTATAGACCCGGGGGCGGACACTGAAGCTTTCTTT. Supplemented by reference TRBV19 and TRBJ1-1, the full variable domain reads DGGITQSPKYLFRKEGQNVTLSCEQNLNHDAMYWYRQDPGQGLRLIYYSQIVNDFQKGDIAEGYSVSREKKESFPLTVTSAQKNPTAFYLCASSIDPGADTEAFFGQGTRLTVV.